This entry concerns a single T cell receptor beta chain. Its antigen is unknown. The sample is drawn from a study of CD8+ T cells in alopecia areata. About the study: The protocol delivered tofacitinib for 6 to 18 months, then withdrew it for 6 months. Study conclusions and caveats: Researchers report lesional scalp, most notably alopecia totalis/universalis, outstripped normal scalp in clonality.

cDNA reverse transcribed from extracted RNA served as the sequencing template. The assay was immunoSEQ multiplex PCR, and TCRdb's table has in-frame clones only and misses some. The data show 130,000 to 150,000 clones, over 70% seen once. The CDR3 covers 16 residues. Germline lookup yields CDR1 SGHRS and CDR2 YFSETQ. The trim removed 3 bases at V and 4 bases at J, leaving 7 bases unmatched. The starting material was CD8+ T cells sorted from blood, obtained at week 0. This chain links TRBV5-1 with TRBJ1-5; 10 bases are a match to TRBD1. The receptor was derived from a human donor with alopecia areata. The CDR3 loop reads CASSYGQGGGNQPQHF. The DNA for the CDR3 is TGCGCCAGCAGCTACGGACAGGGGGGAGGAAATCAGCCCCAGCATTTT.